The rows below give T cell receptor beta chains drawn from one sample of a study of blood T cells in healthy people across ages. TCRdb independently ran MiXCR on the 5' RACE reads; one entry per CDR3 protein. Of 1.5 million to 2 million distinct CDR3 sequences listed, roughly 32% are singletons. The material sequenced was blood. Receptors were obtained from a woman aged 30 to 39 in good health. The CDR3 runs from the conserved cysteine through the conserved F or W. D genes are given only for firm matches. Part of the rows lack a size; the others show once, few, many or a class for expanded clones.

CDR3 DNA: TGTGCCAGCAGCCCCGTGGGGGGGCTTGTTAGCAATGAGCAGTTCTTC; CDR3 protein: CASSPVGGLVSNEQFF; clone size: few; D gene: -; V gene: TRBV3-1; J gene: TRBJ2-1
CDR3 DNA: TGTGCCAGCAGTTACCACAGCCCCGACGAACCCCAGCATTTT; CDR3 protein: CASSYHSPDEPQHF; clone size: -; D gene: -; V gene: TRBV12-3/TRBV12-4; J gene: TRBJ1-5
CDR3 DNA: TGCGCCAGCAGTGCCCAGAGGGACACTGAAGCTTTCTTT; CDR3 protein: CASSAQRDTEAFF; clone size: -; D gene: -; V gene: TRBV10-2; J gene: TRBJ1-1
CDR3 DNA: TGTGCCAGCAGCTCCTACAGGCCTACATTCTACGAGCAGTACTTC; CDR3 protein: CASSSYRPTFYEQYF; clone size: -; D gene: -; V gene: TRBV7-9; J gene: TRBJ2-7
CDR3 DNA: TGTGCCAGCAGTGGGGACATTTCCTACGAGCAGTACTTC; CDR3 protein: CASSGDISYEQYF; clone size: many; D gene: -; V gene: TRBV27; J gene: TRBJ2-7
CDR3 DNA: TGTGCCAGCACTTCTCTTGACGGTGGCTACACCTTC; CDR3 protein: CASTSLDGGYTF; clone size: few; D gene: -; V gene: TRBV27; J gene: TRBJ1-2
CDR3 DNA: TGTGCCAGTAGTATAGCTAGCGGGAGGCCAGATACGCAGTATTTT; CDR3 protein: CASSIASGRPDTQYF; clone size: -; D gene: TRBD2; V gene: TRBV19; J gene: TRBJ2-3
CDR3 DNA: TGTGCCAGCAGCCAGGTGTTAGCGGGAGGGCCTAAAGAGCAGTACTTC; CDR3 protein: CASSQVLAGGPKEQYF; clone size: -; D gene: TRBD2; V gene: TRBV6-6; J gene: TRBJ2-7
CDR3 DNA: TGTGCCAGCAGTTCTGACAGGGGGACTTTATCCTACGAGCAGTACTTC; CDR3 protein: CASSSDRGTLSYEQYF; clone size: -; D gene: TRBD1; V gene: TRBV12-3/TRBV12-4; J gene: TRBJ2-7
CDR3 DNA: TGTGCCAGCAGCTTAGGTCTTGGTGGTAGCGGGAGGGACAATGAGCAGTTCTTC; CDR3 protein: CASSLGLGGSGRDNEQFF; clone size: -; D gene: TRBD2; V gene: TRBV7-9; J gene: TRBJ2-1
CDR3 DNA: TGCAGCGCTGGGACTAGCGGGAGGCGCGAGCAGTACTTC; CDR3 protein: CSAGTSGRREQYF; clone size: many; D gene: TRBD2; V gene: TRBV29-1; J gene: TRBJ2-7
CDR3 DNA: TGTGCCAGCAGCTCCCTTAGCGGGGGGACCACAGATACGCAGTATTTT; CDR3 protein: CASSSLSGGTTDTQYF; clone size: -; D gene: TRBD2; V gene: TRBV7-6; J gene: TRBJ2-3
CDR3 DNA: TGTGCCAGCAGCAGTCGTCCTTCCTTATCCTCCTATAGCAATCAGCTCCAGCATTTT; CDR3 protein: CASSSRPSLSSYSNQLQHF; clone size: few; D gene: -; V gene: TRBV21-1; J gene: TRBJ1-5
CDR3 DNA: TGCGCCAGCAGCCCGCAGCGCACAGATACGCAGTATTTT; CDR3 protein: CASSPQRTDTQYF; clone size: -; D gene: -; V gene: TRBV5-1; J gene: TRBJ2-3
CDR3 DNA: TGTGCCAGCAGTGACTCCCGCGGGGAGGCAGATACGCAGTATTTT; CDR3 protein: CASSDSRGEADTQYF; clone size: few; D gene: -; V gene: TRBV6-4; J gene: TRBJ2-3
CDR3 DNA: TGTGCCAGCATGATTACTAGCGGTGCACATCTGGAGACCCAGTACTTC; CDR3 protein: CASMITSGAHLETQYF; clone size: few; D gene: TRBD2; V gene: TRBV27; J gene: TRBJ2-5
CDR3 DNA: TGTGCCAGCAGCTTGCGGACAGGGCGGGAAGAGACCCAGTACTTC; CDR3 protein: CASSLRTGREETQYF; clone size: -; D gene: TRBD1; V gene: TRBV7-8; J gene: TRBJ2-5
CDR3 DNA: TGTGCCAGCACCCTCGGACAGGGGAGGAACTATGGCTACACCTTC; CDR3 protein: CASTLGQGRNYGYTF; clone size: -; D gene: TRBD1; V gene: TRBV28; J gene: TRBJ1-2
CDR3 DNA: TGTGCCAGCAGCTTAGAGGTGGGGGGCAATGAGCAGTTCTTC; CDR3 protein: CASSLEVGGNEQFF; clone size: -; D gene: -; V gene: TRBV7-2; J gene: TRBJ2-1
CDR3 DNA: TGTGCCAGCAGCCGGACTAGCGGGAGAGTCCCAGATACGCAGTATTTT; CDR3 protein: CASSRTSGRVPDTQYF; clone size: -; D gene: TRBD2; V gene: TRBV7-8; J gene: TRBJ2-3
CDR3 DNA: TGTGCCAGCAGTTACTCGAGTGTTAGCGGCACGAAAAACATTCAGTACTTC; CDR3 protein: CASSYSSVSGTKNIQYF; clone size: many; D gene: -; V gene: TRBV6-2/TRBV6-3; J gene: TRBJ2-4
CDR3 DNA: TGCGCCAGCAGGTCCGGGACTGCGAACACTGAAGCTTTCTTT; CDR3 protein: CASRSGTANTEAFF; clone size: few; D gene: -; V gene: TRBV5-1; J gene: TRBJ1-1
CDR3 DNA: TGTGCCAGCAGCTTAGAATCTTGGTACAACACAGATACGCAGTATTTT; CDR3 protein: CASSLESWYNTDTQYF; clone size: many; D gene: -; V gene: TRBV7-2; J gene: TRBJ2-3
CDR3 DNA: TGCGCCAGCAGCCCCAGGACATCGACAGGGTATGAAAAACTGTTTTTT; CDR3 protein: CASSPRTSTGYEKLFF; clone size: few; D gene: TRBD1; V gene: TRBV5-1; J gene: TRBJ1-4
CDR3 DNA: TGTGCCAGCAGTTTGGTAGCCTGGGAGACCCAGTACTTC; CDR3 protein: CASSLVAWETQYF; clone size: -; D gene: -; V gene: TRBV27; J gene: TRBJ2-5
CDR3 DNA: TGTGCCAGCAGCCAACGAACAGTGGAATATGGCTACACCTTC; CDR3 protein: CASSQRTVEYGYTF; clone size: -; D gene: -; V gene: TRBV3-1; J gene: TRBJ1-2
CDR3 DNA: TGTGCCAGCAGTTACTCGAGGACAGGGTATGATGGCTACACCTTC; CDR3 protein: CASSYSRTGYDGYTF; clone size: -; D gene: TRBD1; V gene: TRBV6-5; J gene: TRBJ1-2
CDR3 DNA: TGTGCCAGCAGTTTAGCGTCAGGGGGCAATCAGCCCCAGCATTTT; CDR3 protein: CASSLASGGNQPQHF; clone size: few; D gene: -; V gene: TRBV12-3/TRBV12-4; J gene: TRBJ1-5
CDR3 DNA: TGTGCCAGCAGTCCGGGACATCGGTGGGGCTACACCTTC; CDR3 protein: CASSPGHRWGYTF; clone size: once; D gene: -; V gene: TRBV27; J gene: TRBJ1-2
CDR3 DNA: TGCGCCAGCAGCTTGGGGGACCCGCAATATAATGAAAAACTGTTTTTT; CDR3 protein: CASSLGDPQYNEKLFF; clone size: -; D gene: -; V gene: TRBV5-1; J gene: TRBJ1-4
CDR3 DNA: TGCAGCGTGCTCGCCGGAGGGCGCACTGAAGCTTTCTTT; CDR3 protein: CSVLAGGRTEAFF; clone size: few; D gene: -; V gene: TRBV29-1; J gene: TRBJ1-1
CDR3 DNA: TGTGCCAGCAGCCCGACTGTAGGGACAGGCAAATACGAGCAGTACTTC; CDR3 protein: CASSPTVGTGKYEQYF; clone size: -; D gene: TRBD1; V gene: TRBV11-2; J gene: TRBJ2-7
CDR3 DNA: TGCAGTGCTAGGGATCTCGAGGACGAGCAGTACTTC; CDR3 protein: CSARDLEDEQYF; clone size: -; D gene: -; V gene: TRBV20-1; J gene: TRBJ2-7
CDR3 DNA: TGCAGCGTTGATCTCACAGGGATTTCTAACTATGGCTACACCTTC; CDR3 protein: CSVDLTGISNYGYTF; clone size: once; D gene: -; V gene: TRBV29-1; J gene: TRBJ1-2
CDR3 DNA: TGTGCCAGCAGTTTATCGGACAACTCCTACGAGCAGTACTTC; CDR3 protein: CASSLSDNSYEQYF; clone size: few; D gene: -; V gene: TRBV27; J gene: TRBJ2-7
CDR3 DNA: TGCGCCAGCAGCTTGGGGGGACAGTCCACAGATACGCAGTATTTT; CDR3 protein: CASSLGGQSTDTQYF; clone size: -; D gene: TRBD1; V gene: TRBV5-1; J gene: TRBJ2-3
CDR3 DNA: TGTGCCAGCAGTTACACCAGACAGGGGGCGTATGGCTACACCTTC; CDR3 protein: CASSYTRQGAYGYTF; clone size: -; D gene: TRBD1; V gene: TRBV6-5; J gene: TRBJ1-2
CDR3 DNA: TGTGCCAGCAGCCCAGATGCCCGGGGGCTGGGCTACGAGCAGTACTTC; CDR3 protein: CASSPDARGLGYEQYF; clone size: -; D gene: -; V gene: TRBV9; J gene: TRBJ2-7
CDR3 DNA: TGCGCCAGCAGCCCCCGTGTTAGCGGGGGCTACGAGCAGTACTTC; CDR3 protein: CASSPRVSGGYEQYF; clone size: few; D gene: TRBD2; V gene: TRBV5-1; J gene: TRBJ2-7
CDR3 DNA: TGCAGTGCTAGACCGGGCGGTGGATCCTACGAGCAGTACTTC; CDR3 protein: CSARPGGGSYEQYF; clone size: -; D gene: -; V gene: TRBV20-1; J gene: TRBJ2-7
CDR3 DNA: TGCGCCAGCAGCCCGGCGACAATCTTCTCCTACGAGCAGTACTTC; CDR3 protein: CASSPATIFSYEQYF; clone size: -; D gene: -; V gene: TRBV5-1; J gene: TRBJ2-7
CDR3 DNA: TGTGCCAGCAGGTTTGATGGGGTAGTCACAGATACGCAGTATTTT; CDR3 protein: CASRFDGVVTDTQYF; clone size: -; D gene: -; V gene: TRBV5-4; J gene: TRBJ2-3